This T cell receptor (beta chain) comes out of a study of blood T cells in healthy people across ages. Then a second PCR, running roughly 7 to 11 cycles, was carried out with a sample-barcoded 5' primer and a J-beta primer mix. TCRdb reprocessed the 5' RACE reads via MiXCR and lists one record per CDR3 protein. The sample lists about 1,500,000 distinct CDR3 sequences; 35% to 45% were seen once. CDR1 is MNHEY, CDR2 SMNVEV, per germline (reference sequence). V was shortened by 8 bases and J by 0 bases, with 14 bases between the two germline ends. The CDR3 is 15 residues long. This clonotype was picked up a small number of times.

The rearrangement uses TRBV27 and TRBJ2-4; the D gene is possibly TRBD1 (5 bases). The receptor was derived from a woman aged 18 to 35 in good health. The sequenced sample consisted of blood. In DNA, the CDR3 is TGTGCCAGCGGCCGCGACAGTCTAGCCAAAAACATTCAGTACTTC. This codes for CASGRDSLAKNIQYF.